Below are 15 T cell receptor beta chains sequenced from a single sample in a study of T cell repertoires in cytomegalovirus infection. TCRdb independently ran MiXCR on the reads; one entry per CDR3 protein. The sample includes about 700,000 distinct CDR3 sequences, around a third of them seen just once. For these receptors, no antigen is known. The sample consisted of cultured PBMCs, taken from culture after CMV antigen stimulation. Receptor source: a human donor in good health (CMV status not recorded). Some clones in this sample may be carry-over from other donors' samples.

The V gene is TRBV4-2, the J gene TRBJ2-7; TRBD2 is a possible D gene (5 bases). The CDR3 spans 16 residues. The V and J ends lost 4 bases and 3 bases respectively, with 19 bases between them. Per germline, CDR1 LGHNA and CDR2 YNFKEQ. CDR3 nucleotides: TGTGCCAGCAGCCGCGATAATTACGCAGCGGACTACGAGCAGTACTTC. The encoded protein is CASSRDNYAADYEQYF.

The rearrangement uses TRBV28 and TRBJ1-5; D gene uncertain. This CDR3 is 14 amino acids long. The germline V gene has CDR1 MDHEN and CDR2 SYDVKM. Trimming left V 8 bases short and J 2 bases short, with 13 bases between. The CDR3 sequence is CASGGRARNQPQHF. In DNA form, the CDR3 reads TGTGCCAGCGGAGGGAGGGCTCGCAATCAGCCCCAGCATTTT.

The CDR3 spells CSVALRVAETQYF. The DNA for the CDR3 is TGCAGCGTTGCATTGAGGGTTGCTGAGACCCAGTACTTC. The genes are TRBV29-1 and TRBJ2-5, with D possibly being TRBD2 (5 bases). The CDR3 covers 13 residues. Trimming removed 4 bases from V and 5 bases from J, with 14 bases in between. CDR1 and CDR2 from the germline V gene are SQVTM and ANQGSEA.

The genes are TRBV27 and TRBJ2-5; D not resolved. The CDR3 is 13 residues long. Between the trimmed V and J ends, which lost 5 bases and 5 bases, there was a span of 12 bases. The germline gives CDR1 MNHEY, CDR2 SMNVEV (reference sequence). CDR3 protein: CASSVRSLETQYF. The CDR3 DNA reads as TGTGCCAGCAGTGTAAGGTCTCTGGAGACCCAGTACTTC.

The CDR3 region has the DNA TGTGCCAGCAGCTCGGGGGGGCAGATCAATGAGCAGTTCTTC. It codes for CASSSGGQINEQFF. J is TRBJ2-1 and V is TRBV5-4; TRBD2 aligns across 8 bases. With V trimmed by 3 bases and J by 6 bases, 5 bases remained unmatched. CDR3 length equals 14 residues. From germline, CDR1 is SGHNT and CDR2 YYREEE (reference sequence).

The V and J genes are TRBV4-1 and TRBJ1-2; possible D gene TRBD1, 5 bases. The germline V and J ends were trimmed by 1 base and 8 bases, with 14 bases remaining between them. CDR3 length equals 14 residues. Germline CDR1 reads MGHRA; CDR2 reads YSYEKL. CDR3 sequence (DNA): TGCGCCAGCAGCCAAGTGGCAGGGCCCATCGGCTACACCTTC. Amino acid sequence: CASSQVAGPIGYTF.

The rearrangement uses TRBV9 and TRBJ2-1, with 10 bases lining up with TRBD2. The CDR3 totals 16 residues. V shed 2 bases, J shed 6 bases, and the junction held 8 bases outside the gene matches. Looked up from germline, CDR1 is SGDLS and CDR2 is YYNGEE. The CDR3 sequence is CASSVQAGGPSNEQFF. As DNA, the CDR3 is TGTGCCAGCAGCGTCCAAGCGGGAGGGCCGTCCAATGAGCAGTTCTTC.

There are a few counts of this clonotype. This rearrangement joins TRBV6-5 to TRBJ2-2; no clear D. CDR1 is MNHEY and CDR2 is SVGAGI in the germline V gene. V was pared by 5 bases and J by 0 bases, with 10 bases between. This CDR3 region has 15 residues. CDR3 protein: CASSPSNANTGELFF. The DNA for the CDR3 is TGTGCCAGCAGTCCCAGCAACGCGAACACCGGGGAGCTGTTTTTT.

The chain has TRBV19 and TRBJ1-5, with D possibly matching TRBD1 (6 bases). Germline V lookup: CDR1 LNHDA, CDR2 SQIVND (reference sequence). The V end lost 6 bases, the J end lost 0 bases, and 12 bases lay between the germline ends. This CDR3 region has 15 residues. CDR3 region: CASRGQSYSNQPQHF. The CDR3 nucleotides are TGTGCCAGTAGAGGACAGTCGTATAGCAATCAGCCCCAGCATTTT.

This sequence joins TRBV15 and TRBJ2-5; maybe TRBD2 (6 bases). The CDR3 consists of 14 residues. Trimming cost V 0 bases and J 6 bases, with 11 bases left between them. Germline V gene lookup returns CDR1 LNHNV and CDR2 YYDKDF (reference sequence). The CDR3 region is CATSRDSGEQTQYF. The CDR3 nucleotides are TGTGCCACCAGCAGAGATTCGGGAGAACAGACCCAGTACTTC.

This sequence joins TRBV12-3 or TRBV12-4 and TRBJ2-1; either TRBD1 or TRBD2 may fit D (5 bases each). V was trimmed by 6 bases and J by 0 bases, leaving 15 bases between them. The CDR3 has 16 amino acids. The CDR3 sequence is CASSPGRSSSYNEQFF. The CDR3 nucleotides are TGTGCCAGCAGCCCGGGGCGCTCTAGCTCCTACAATGAGCAGTTCTTC.

V gene TRBV20-1 combines with J gene TRBJ2-7; 8 positions match TRBD2. The germline V gene encodes CDR1 DFQATT and CDR2 SNEGSKA (reference sequence). The ends lost 6 bases at V and 4 bases at J; junction bases unmatched: 5. The CDR3 extends over 12 amino acids. The CDR3 region is CSALGGGYEQYF. The CDR3 coding sequence is TGCAGTGCCCTCGGGGGGGGATACGAGCAGTACTTC.

This chain joins TRBV2 and TRBJ1-1; D is unclear. CDR1 is SNHLY, CDR2 FYNNEI, per germline. V lost 4 bases and J lost 1, with 7 bases in between. The CDR3 is made up of 13 amino acids. DNA for the CDR3: TGTGCCAGCAGTGTTGAGAAGAACACTGAAGCTTTCTTT. It is translated as CASSVEKNTEAFF. Full variable domain (rest looked up from reference TRBV2 and TRBJ1-1): EPEVTQTPSHQVTQMGQEVILRCVPISNHLYFYWYRQILGQKVEFLVSFYNNEISEKSEIFDDQFSVERPDGSNFTLKIRSTKLEDSAMYFCASSVEKNTEAFFGQGTRLTVV.

The sample holds a few counts of this clonotype. The chain combines TRBV6-2 or TRBV6-3 with TRBJ1-3, with D unresolved. The length of the CDR3 is 16 residues. Trimming took off 2 bases at V and 4 bases at J, with 15 bases between the two ends. From germline, CDR1 is MNHEY and CDR2 SVGEGT. This CDR3 reads CASSYRLWRDGNTIYF. The CDR3 DNA is TGTGCCAGCAGTTACCGGTTGTGGCGAGACGGAAACACCATATATTTT.

The chain recombines TRBV12-3 or TRBV12-4 with TRBJ2-5; D gene uncertain. This CDR3 is built from 12 residues. V lost 10 bases, J lost 4 bases, and 13 bases lay in between. Written as DNA, the CDR3 is TGTGCCATCTCTTGGGGTGGAGAGACCCAGTACTTC. This gives the protein CAISWGGETQYF.